A selection of T cell receptor beta chains follows, all from one sample in a study of T-cell reconstitution after alpha-beta-depleted transplantation in children. MiXCR, run by TCRdb on the PCR reads, gives a single entry per CDR3 protein. Among almost 500,000 distinct CDR3 sequences listed, approximately 10% were seen once. The material was PBMCs, obtained before TCRalphabeta/CD19-depleted stem cell transplant. The receptors stem from a child aged 2 to 10 with inherited bone marrow failure, due to receive a stem cell transplant. Both conserved end residues are trimmed from each CDR3.

TRBJ2-2 TRBV6-5 ASSYSLLSPYTGELF
TRBJ2-1 TRBV6-5 ASSYSKRELSNEQF
TRBJ1-1 TRBV5-6 ASSLLGVSESF
TRBJ1-1 TRBV28 ASSLNGQGMNTEAF
TRBJ2-2 TRBV10-3 AISEYTQRTGTGELF
TRBJ2-7 TRBV27 ASCPGGCVDEQY
TRBJ2-7 TRBV7-9 ASSLASSGRIFEQY
TRBJ2-1 TRBV7-9 ASSSDLAGVRPNEQF
TRBJ2-5 TRBV12-3/TRBV12-4 ASSADKETQY
TRBJ2-1 TRBV7-9 ASSPGFGDEQF
TRBJ2-6 TRBV12-3/TRBV12-4 ASSPDRGAGAGANVLT
TRBJ2-1 TRBV6-2/TRBV6-3 ASSSLAGGPSDNEQF
TRBJ2-3 TRBV4-3 ASSHQTGSGTDTQY